A selection of T cell receptor beta chains follows, all from one sample in a study of blood T cell repertoires in COVID-19. The method was immunoSEQ multiplex PCR; TCRdb's version includes in-frame clones alone and lacks a portion of them. There are approximately 50,000 clones in the sample; more than 70% occur only once, and less than 6.5% lies in the top ten. Material: peripheral blood. The receptors stem from a man aged 55 to 70 with acute or convalescent COVID-19. The CDR3 runs from the conserved cysteine through the conserved F or W. A D gene is named only where the DNA matches it firmly. Some rows have no size entry. The others give once, few or many, or a class for an expanded clone.

v_call	d_call	j_call	clone_size	cdr3_length	cdr3_aa	cdr3_nt
TRBV3-1/TRBV3-2	TRBD1	TRBJ1-3	-	15	CASSYSTGGLNTIYF	TGTGCCAGCAGCTACTCGACAGGGGGCTTAAACACCATATATTTT
TRBV30	TRBD2	TRBJ2-7	few	14	CAWTHSGGGYEQYF	TGTGCCTGGACCCATAGCGGGGGCGGCTACGAGCAGTACTTC
TRBV7-6	-	TRBJ1-4	-	16	CASSLNSATGGEKLFF	TGTGCCAGCAGCTTAAATAGTGCGACAGGCGGTGAAAAACTGTTTTTT
TRBV5-1	-	TRBJ2-4	-	15	CASSLEQGSKNIQYF	TGCGCCAGCAGCTTGGAGCAGGGATCCAAAAACATTCAGTACTTC
TRBV5-4	TRBD1	TRBJ2-3	-	16	CASSVYTGGGADTQYF	TGTGCCAGCAGCGTGTATACAGGGGGCGGTGCGGATACGCAGTATTTT
TRBV6-5	-	TRBJ1-5	once	15	CASSYSSRGNQPQHF	TGTGCCAGCAGTTACTCGAGCCGGGGGAATCAGCCCCAGCATTTT
TRBV7-9	TRBD2	TRBJ2-3	-	15	CASRGASGLTDTQYF	TGTGCCAGCAGAGGGGCTAGCGGGCTCACAGATACGCAGTATTTT
TRBV10-3	-	TRBJ2-5	-	13	CAISDRGAETQYF	TGTGCCATCAGTGACCGTGGAGCGGAGACCCAGTACTTC
TRBV2	-	TRBJ1-5	-	16	CASSEAPGRGSGPQHF	TGTGCCAGCAGTGAAGCCCCGGGCAGGGGCTCTGGGCCCCAGCATTTT
TRBV7-7	-	TRBJ2-3	-	15	CASSPLSGSTDTQYF	TGTGCCAGCAGCCCGCTGAGCGGTAGCACAGATACGCAGTATTTT
TRBV19	TRBD2	TRBJ2-3	-	17	CASSIALTSRRGDTQYF	TGTGCCAGTAGTATAGCCCTGACTAGCAGAAGAGGCGATACGCAGTATTTT
TRBV11-2	TRBD2	TRBJ2-2	-	19	CASSLAGGGGGLITGELFF	TGTGCCAGCAGCTTAGCTGGCGGGGGAGGCGGTCTGATTACCGGGGAGCTGTTTTTT
TRBV6-6	-	TRBJ1-2	-	13	CASSGGGVYGYTF	TGTGCCAGCAGCGGGGGAGGAGTCTATGGCTACACCTTC
TRBV13	-	TRBJ2-3	-	14	CASSSQGGGDTQYF	TGTGCCAGCAGCTCCCAGGGGGGCGGAGATACGCAGTATTTT
TRBV11-2	TRBD1	TRBJ2-7	once	16	CASSLDTRQGAYEQYF	TGTGCCAGCAGCTTAGATACCAGACAGGGGGCGTACGAGCAGTACTTC
TRBV4-1	TRBD2	TRBJ2-1	-	17	CASSQDRLAGTYNEQFF	TGCGCCAGCAGCCAAGATCGCCTAGCGGGGACCTACAATGAGCAGTTCTTC
TRBV5-1	TRBD1	TRBJ1-5	-	15	CASSLEGGLRQPQHF	TGCGCCAGCAGCTTGGAAGGGGGCTTACGGCAGCCCCAGCATTTT
TRBV12-3/TRBV12-4	TRBD1	TRBJ2-7	-	12	CASSTGGGEQYF	TGTGCCAGCAGTACAGGGGGAGGCGAGCAGTACTTC
TRBV19	-	TRBJ1-5	-	18	CASSIIVRDRRSNQPQHF	TGTGCCAGTAGTATTATTGTCCGAGACAGGAGGAGCAATCAGCCCCAGCATTTT
TRBV13	-	TRBJ1-1	-	15	CASSFLASSHTEAFF	TGTGCCAGCAGCTTTCTTGCGTCTTCCCATACTGAAGCTTTCTTT
TRBV19	TRBD1	TRBJ1-4	-	18	CASSIDYLTGDRDEKLFF	TGTGCCAGTAGTATAGACTATTTGACAGGGGATCGGGACGAAAAACTGTTTTTT
TRBV6-5	-	TRBJ2-1	-	13	CASRPGLYNEQFF	TGTGCCAGCAGACCCGGACTGTACAATGAGCAGTTCTTC
TRBV7-9	-	TRBJ2-5	-	13	CASSLGGGETQYF	TGTGCCAGCAGCTTGGGAGGGGGGGAGACCCAGTACTTC
TRBV18	TRBD1	TRBJ2-2	once	15	CASSPGQGAIGELFF	TGTGCCAGCTCACCGGGACAGGGGGCCATCGGGGAGCTGTTTTTT
TRBV9	-	TRBJ1-6	-	14	CASSVDGQNSPLHF	TGTGCCAGCAGCGTAGACGGACAGAATTCACCCCTCCACTTT
TRBV7-6	-	TRBJ2-7	-	15	CASSLVGTSTYEQYF	TGTGCCAGCAGCTTAGTAGGGACATCAACCTACGAGCAGTACTTC
TRBV18	-	TRBJ2-1	-	13	CASSPIEAREQFF	TGTGCCAGCTCACCCATAGAGGCGCGGGAGCAGTTCTTC
TRBV9	-	TRBJ2-3	-	16	CASSVRGAQSTDTQYF	TGTGCCAGCAGCGTCCGAGGAGCGCAGAGCACAGATACGCAGTATTTT
TRBV5-1	TRBD1	TRBJ1-1	-	14	CASSPGQTWTEAFF	TGCGCCAGCAGCCCGGGACAGACATGGACTGAAGCTTTCTTT
TRBV5-1	TRBD2	TRBJ2-1	-	16	CASTPTSGRLLNEQFF	TGCGCCAGCACCCCCACTAGCGGGAGACTTCTCAATGAGCAGTTCTTC
TRBV19	TRBD1	TRBJ1-1	-	13	CASNTGGNTEAFF	TGTGCCAGTAATACAGGGGGGAACACTGAAGCTTTCTTT
TRBV30	-	TRBJ1-5	-	14	CAWSVRGGNQPQHF	TGTGCCTGGAGTGTTAGGGGCGGCAATCAGCCCCAGCATTTT
TRBV11-2	TRBD1	TRBJ2-5	-	14	CASTPGQFQETQYF	TGTGCCAGCACCCCGGGACAGTTCCAAGAGACCCAGTACTTC
TRBV14	-	TRBJ2-5	-	16	CASSQDDPGEWETQYF	TGTGCCAGCAGCCAAGACGATCCAGGGGAATGGGAGACCCAGTACTTC
TRBV7-2	-	TRBJ2-6	-	16	CASSIQGLAGANVLTF	TGTGCCAGCAGCATACAGGGTCTCGCTGGGGCCAACGTCCTGACTTTC
TRBV19	-	TRBJ2-7	-	13	CASTNTGSGGQYF	TGTGCCAGTACCAACACAGGGAGCGGAGGGCAGTACTTC
TRBV19	TRBD1	TRBJ1-1	-	16	CASSTTRQGVQDEAFF	TGTGCCAGTAGTACCACCCGACAGGGTGTTCAGGATGAAGCTTTCTTT
TRBV11-2	TRBD2	TRBJ2-1	-	19	CASSRTLEVWGLAGDEQFF	TGTGCCAGCTCCCGGACATTAGAAGTGTGGGGACTAGCGGGAGATGAGCAGTTCTTC
TRBV7-9	-	TRBJ2-1	once	14	CASCGQAGHNEQFF	TGTGCCAGCTGTGGTCAAGCGGGTCACAATGAGCAGTTCTTC
TRBV28	-	TRBJ2-2	-	14	CASSLWRNTGELFF	TGTGCCAGCAGTTTGTGGAGGAACACCGGGGAGCTGTTTTTT
TRBV27	TRBD1	TRBJ1-4	-	13	CASAGTGREKLFF	TGTGCCAGCGCCGGGACAGGGCGCGAAAAACTGTTTTTT
TRBV6-5	-	TRBJ1-3	once	14	CASSYRGSGNTIYF	TGTGCCAGCAGTTACAGGGGCTCTGGAAACACCATATATTTT
TRBV19	-	TRBJ1-2	-	13	CASSMRGNYGYTF	TGTGCCAGTAGTATGCGGGGTAACTATGGCTACACCTTC
TRBV7-3	TRBD1	TRBJ2-7	-	16	CASSLTTGQSSYEQYF	TGTGCCAGCAGCTTAACTACGGGACAGAGCTCCTACGAGCAGTACTTC
TRBV28	TRBD2	TRBJ2-1	-	16	CASSPSGLADYNEQFF	TGTGCCAGCAGCCCCTCAGGACTAGCGGACTACAATGAGCAGTTCTTC
TRBV11-2	TRBD2	TRBJ2-5	once	19	CASSLVLGLAGSGQETQYF	TGTGCCAGCAGCTTAGTACTGGGACTAGCGGGATCGGGCCAAGAGACCCAGTACTTC
TRBV6-5	-	TRBJ2-5	-	12	CASSYSGETQYF	TGTGCCAGCAGTTACTCCGGGGAGACCCAGTACTTC
TRBV2	-	TRBJ2-7	once	10	CARPSYEQYF	TGTGCCAGGCCTAGCTACGAGCAGTACTTC
TRBV7-8	-	TRBJ2-7	once	13	CASSWGVGYEQYF	TGTGCCAGCAGCTGGGGGGTAGGCTACGAGCAGTACTTC
TRBV5-1	-	TRBJ1-3	-	17	CASSLGWGQGSGNTIYF	TGCGCCAGCAGCTTGGGATGGGGTCAGGGCTCTGGAAACACCATATATTTT
TRBV5-1	-	TRBJ2-3	once	14	CASSLAQSTDTQYF	TGCGCCAGCAGCTTGGCCCAGAGCACAGATACGCAGTATTTT
TRBV5-4	-	TRBJ2-7	-	14	CASSLVQGRDEQYF	TGTGCCAGCAGCTTGGTCCAGGGTAGGGACGAGCAGTACTTC
TRBV6-5	TRBD2	TRBJ2-7	-	13	CASKTGGGYEQYF	TGTGCCAGCAAAACCGGGGGGGGCTACGAGCAGTACTTC
TRBV28	-	TRBJ1-2	-	12	CASSSQDYGYTF	TGTGCCAGCAGTTCACAGGACTATGGCTACACCTTC
TRBV29-1	-	TRBJ2-5	-	11	CSGGSQETQYF	TGCAGCGGAGGGTCCCAAGAGACCCAGTACTTC